This TCR beta chain was recovered during a study of CD8+ T cells in alopecia areata. Investigators isolated RNA and reverse transcribed it into cDNA to act as the sequencing template. Some clones are missing from TCRdb's copy, which holds only in-frame ones; the method was immunoSEQ multiplex PCR. The table lists around 210,000 clones, around 50% of them singletons, with nearly 5% in the top ten. PBMCs, the starting material, were the source of sorted CD4+ and CD8+ T cells. This sequence was found in a human donor in good health. Specimen: CD8+ T cells sorted from blood.

CDR3 residues: CASSEEEATNEKLFF. The CDR3 DNA reads TGTGCCAGCAGTGAAGAGGAAGCAACTAATGAAAAACTGTTTTTT. This chain uses TRBV2 with TRBJ1-4; no definite D call. Per the germline V gene, CDR1 is SNHLY and CDR2 is FYNNEI. The CDR3 has 15 amino acids. The ends were cut back, 1 base at V and 0 bases at J, with 6 bases in the middle.